The TCR beta chain under discussion was sequenced for a study of OX40 agonist ivuxolimab in advanced cancers. Looking at the study overall: Mean age approximately 55 years, range about 23 to 80; about 81% male.

Regarding this clone: Its specificity is unknown.

Study findings and constraints: CD8+ T cells showed, on average, more clonal expansion than CD4+ cells.

Assay used: immunoSEQ multiplex PCR; TCRdb lists only in-frame clones, some missing. The sample shows about 23,000 clones, approximately 77% of them seen only once. V lost 4 bases, J lost 6 bases, and 13 bases lay in between. The CDR3 has 14 amino acids. The germline CDR1 and CDR2 sequences are LNHDA and SQIVND (reference sequence). This chain joins TRBV19 and TRBJ2-1; D might be TRBD1 or TRBD2, each matching 6 bases. The origin of this receptor is an adult with an advanced solid tumor such as melanoma, head and neck, liver or kidney cancer. The source material was CD4+ or CD8+ T cells sorted from blood, sampled in a trial of the OX40 agonist ivuxolimab. The CDR3 sequence: CASSTEGGSNEQFF. The CDR3 coding sequence is TGTGCCAGTAGTACCGAGGGGGGTAGCAATGAGCAGTTCTTC.